The 6 T cell receptor beta chains in this list originate from one sample, sequenced in a study of Tregs in tolerant kidney transplant recipients. Using immunoSEQ multiplex PCR, the repertoire was profiled, and TCRdb retains in-frame clones only, with some absent. The sample carries around 63,000 clones, 80% to 90% recorded once. The sequencing used Tregs from blood, collected before the transplant. Receptors were obtained from a human donor who received a combined kidney and bone marrow transplant.

The V gene is TRBV4-1, the J gene TRBJ1-4; TRBD1 matches at 7 bases. Germline CDR1 is MGHRA and CDR2 is YSYEKL. This CDR3 has 16 residues. Trimming removed 6 bases from V and 3 bases from J; junction bases left unmatched: 10. In nucleotides, the CDR3 is TGCGCCAGCAGTTCGACAGGTCAGGGGGCTAATGAAAAACTGTTTTTT. Translating it yields CASSSTGQGANEKLFF.

This chain uses TRBV6-6 with TRBJ1-2; D is uncertain. Trimming shortened V by 0 bases and J by 1 base, and 6 bases separated the two germline ends. Germline V gene sequence: CDR1 MNHNY, CDR2 SVGAGI (reference sequence). The CDR3 consists of 14 residues. CDR3 bases: TGTGCCAGCAGTTACTCTAGGTTTAACTATGGCTACACCTTC. Translating gives CASSYSRFNYGYTF.

The chain combines TRBV19 with TRBJ1-2; 8 positions agree with TRBD1. Trimming removed 9 bases from V and 0 bases from J; junction bases left unmatched: 6. Germline-derived CDR1 and CDR2 are LNHDA and SQIVND (reference sequence). CDR3 size: 14 residues. CDR3 sequence reads: CASETGDANYGYTF. The CDR3 DNA sequence: TGTGCCAGCGAGACAGGGGATGCTAACTATGGCTACACCTTC.

For this clone: This sample includes further DNA sequences coding for the same CDR3. The V and J genes are TRBV14 and TRBJ2-5; 14 bases agree with TRBD2. The V and J ends lost 3 bases and 5 bases, in that order; junction bases with no gene match: 8. Germline assignment: CDR1 SGHDN and CDR2 FVKESK. The CDR3 length is 17 residues. The CDR3 coding sequence is TGTGCCAGCAGCCAGGCCGGGACTAGCGGGGGTGGTGAGACCCAGTACTTC. Residues: CASSQAGTSGGGETQYF. Filled out from reference TRBV14 and TRBJ2-5, the complete variable domain reads EAGVTQFPSHSVIEKGQTVTLRCDPISGHDNLYWYRRVMGKEIKFLLHFVKESKQDESGMPNNRFLAERTGGTYSTLKVQPAELEDSGVYFCASSQAGTSGGGETQYFGPGTRLLVL.

This chain links TRBV27 with TRBJ1-2; D ambiguous. Germline V lookup: CDR1 MNHEY, CDR2 SMNVEV (reference sequence). The CDR3 runs 13 residues. The V end lost 8 bases, the J end lost 4 bases, and 14 bases lay between the germline ends. This CDR3 is CASGPSGGYGYTF. Written as DNA, the CDR3 is TGTGCCAGCGGCCCCTCAGGCGGCTATGGCTACACCTTC.

The V gene is TRBV5-1, the J gene TRBJ2-7; tentatively, D is TRBD1 or TRBD2 (5 bases each). The germline CDR1 and CDR2 sequences are SGHRS and YFSETQ. With 3 bases removed from V and 7 bases from J, the gap between germline ends came to 14 bases. This CDR3 is built from 13 residues. This chain's CDR3 is CASSSGTREEQYF. The CDR3 DNA sequence: TGCGCCAGCAGCTCCGGGACGCGCGAAGAGCAGTACTTC.